One and the same sample provided the 31 T cell receptor beta chains below, sequenced in a study of cytomegalovirus exposure and HLA in healthy donors. Primers for the PCR totalled 60 Vbeta and 13 Jbeta. Here immunoSEQ multiplex PCR was the method, and the copy in TCRdb shows in-frame clones only, minus some. The sample lists fewer than 150,000 clones, 80% occurring once. The sequencing input was PBMCs. The receptor set was obtained from a man in his forties in good health and CMV-seropositive.

The genes are TRBV27 and TRBJ2-7; D is perhaps TRBD1 (8 bases). The CDR3 is 17 residues long. Trimming cost V 2 bases and J 7 bases, with 24 bases left between them. Germline assignment: CDR1 MNHEY and CDR2 SMNVEV (reference sequence). The CDR3 nucleotides are TGTGCCAGCAGTTTAGTGGGGGGGCGGACAGGGCTTAAAGAGCAGTACTTC. Its protein is CASSLVGGRTGLKEQYF.

The chain links TRBV7-9 to TRBJ2-1; 13 bases agree with TRBD2. The ends lost 4 bases at V and 9 bases at J; junction bases unmatched: 9. The CDR3 covers 16 residues. Germline CDR1 reads SEHNR; CDR2 reads FQNEAQ (reference sequence). CDR3: CASSSLGTSGNGEQFF. CDR3 nucleotide sequence: TGTGCCAGCAGCTCGCTAGGGACTAGCGGGAACGGTGAGCAGTTCTTC.

The genes are TRBV5-1 and TRBJ2-5; 9 nucleotides line up with TRBD1. V was pared by 5 bases and J by 3 bases, with 11 bases of the junction left unmatched. Per germline, CDR1 SGHRS and CDR2 YFSETQ. The CDR3 loop spans 16 amino acids. CDR3 nucleotide sequence: TGCGCCAGCAGGTTAGGGGACAGGGAACGCGAAGAGACCCAGTACTTC. Translating it yields CASRLGDREREETQYF.

The J gene is TRBJ1-1, the V gene TRBV7-3; 9 bases agree with TRBD1. The CDR3 totals 14 residues. J gave up 2 bases and V 6 bases, and 4 bases lay outside the gene matches. Germline CDR1 SGHTA, CDR2 FQGTGA. CDR3 in amino acids: CASSPGQGNTEAFF. CDR3 bases: TGTGCCAGCAGTCCGGGACAGGGAAACACTGAAGCTTTCTTT.

The chain combines TRBV2 with TRBJ1-1, with unresolved D. Between the trimmed V and J ends, which lost 10 bases and 1 base, there was a span of 13 bases. CDR1 SNHLY and CDR2 FYNNEI come from the germline V gene. This CDR3 comprises 13 residues. DNA for the CDR3: TGTGCCATATCAGGCTTGGGGAACACTGAAGCTTTCTTT. Encoded protein: CAISGLGNTEAFF.

The V gene is TRBV7-8, the J gene TRBJ1-2, with 7 bases matching TRBD1. Germline V gene data show CDR1 as SGHVS and CDR2 as FQNEAQ. The CDR3 spans 15 residues. Trimming at V came to 1 base and at J to 8 bases, leaving 10 bases not matched to a gene. The CDR3 DNA reads TGTGCCAGCAGCTTAGGCTCCCACAGGGGAGTCGGCTACACCTTC. Translation gives CASSLGSHRGVGYTF.

This chain connects TRBV7-2 to TRBJ1-2; 8 bases are a match to TRBD1. Germline CDR1 SGHTA, CDR2 FQGNSA. The CDR3 sequence is 13 residues long. V dropped 5 bases and J dropped 7; count of bases not matched to a gene: 6. The CDR3 nucleotides are TGTGCCAGCAGCCTTGACAGGGGAGGTGGCTACACCTTC. It translates to CASSLDRGGGYTF.

The chain has TRBV14 and TRBJ2-2; no reliable D call. CDR1 SGHDN and CDR2 FVKESK come from the germline V gene. The CDR3 sequence is 16 residues long. Trimming took off 3 bases at V and 6 bases at J, with 17 bases between the two ends. CDR3 in amino acids: CASSQRQILVPGELFF. As DNA, the CDR3 is TGTGCCAGCAGCCAGCGGCAGATTTTAGTACCCGGGGAGCTGTTTTTT.

V is TRBV4-2 and J is TRBJ2-3; 10 bases map to TRBD2. CDR3 length: 17 amino acids. Germline assignment: CDR1 LGHNA and CDR2 YNFKEQ. After removal of 1 base from V and 4 bases from J, the junction contained 8 bases not matched to a gene. The CDR3 DNA follows: TGTGCCAGCAGCCAAGCAGCGGGGGGGCCGGTCCCAGATACGCAGTATTTT. It translates to CASSQAAGGPVPDTQYF.

This clone was seen a single time. The rearrangement links TRBV15 to TRBJ2-7; D is possibly TRBD2 (6 bases). Looked up from germline, CDR1 is LNHNV and CDR2 is YYDKDF (reference sequence). The CDR3 contains 14 residues. V dropped 1 base and J dropped 6 bases, with 13 bases sitting between them. CDR3 sequence reads: CATSRVGSGLEQYF. The DNA for the CDR3 is TGTGCCACCAGCAGAGTGGGAAGCGGGCTCGAGCAGTACTTC.

A single count supports this clone. This chain joins TRBV5-4 and TRBJ2-3, with D uncertain. This CDR3 region has 14 residues. Germline-derived CDR1 and CDR2 are SGHNT and YYREEE (reference sequence). Trimming stripped 3 bases from V and 1 base from J, with 9 bases between. The CDR3 DNA follows: TGTGCCAGCAGCTACAACGCCCGCACAGATACGCAGTATTTT. The encoded protein is CASSYNARTDTQYF.

By sample share, this clone is medium-sized. The chain links TRBV4-3 to TRBJ1-2, with D possibly being TRBD1 (5 bases). V was cut by 1 base and J by 4 bases, with 13 bases left in between. Per the germline V gene, CDR1 is LGHNA and CDR2 is YSLEER. The CDR3 is made up of 15 amino acids. The CDR3 DNA follows: TGCGCCAGCAGCCAAGGTGAAACAGGCCCCTATGGCTACACCTTC. Its protein product is CASSQGETGPYGYTF.

This CDR3 reads CASSSGQGPPYNSPLHF. DNA for the CDR3: TGTGCCAGCAGCTCGGGACAGGGACCACCTTATAATTCACCCCTCCACTTT. The rearrangement links TRBV11-1 to TRBJ1-6; 9 bases are shared with TRBD1. The trim removed 4 bases at V and 4 bases at J, leaving 8 bases unmatched. This CDR3 comprises 17 residues. The germline CDR1 and CDR2 sequences are SGHAT and FQDESV (reference sequence). The full variable domain, its missing parts supplied by reference TRBV11-1 and TRBJ1-6, is EAEVAQSPRYKITEKSQAVAFWCDPISGHATLYWYRQILGQGPELLVQFQDESVVDDSQLPKDRFSAERLKGVDSTLKIQPAELGDSAMYLCASSSGQGPPYNSPLHFGNGTRLTVT.

The chain couples TRBV29-1 to TRBJ2-7, with TRBD1 as a possible D gene (5 bases). The length of the CDR3 is 11 residues. CDR1 and CDR2 (germline): SQVTM, ANQGSEA. The V gene lost 4 bases and the J gene lost 6 bases, with 10 bases spanning the gap. This chain's CDR3 is CSVGQGIEQYF. The CDR3 nucleotides read TGCAGCGTTGGGCAGGGTATCGAGCAGTACTTC.

The chain carries TRBV29-1 and TRBJ2-7; TRBD1 agrees at 9 bases. The CDR3 is made up of 14 amino acids. V trimming: 6 bases; J trimming: 0 bases; junction bases outside the gene matches: 6. Germline V gene lookup returns CDR1 SQVTM and CDR2 ANQGSEA. The CDR3 DNA reads TGCAGCGTGTTACCGGGACAGGGCTCCTACGAGCAGTACTTC. It yields the protein CSVLPGQGSYEQYF.

This clone was observed once. V gene TRBV19 combines with J gene TRBJ1-1, with 12 bases fitting TRBD1. Trimming at V came to 6 bases and at J to 4 bases, leaving 12 bases not matched to a gene. Germline assignment: CDR1 LNHDA and CDR2 SQIVND (reference sequence). The CDR3 is made up of 17 amino acids. CDR3 sequence reads: CASRTIRDRGRGTEAFF. CDR3 in DNA: TGTGCCAGTAGAACGATCCGGGACAGGGGGCGAGGCACTGAAGCTTTCTTT.

The chain links TRBV28 to TRBJ1-6, with 9 bases identical to TRBD1. Germline V CDR1 and CDR2: MDHEN, SYDVKM. V trimming: 11 bases; J trimming: 11 bases; junction bases outside the gene matches: 7. The CDR3 consists of 12 residues. CDR3 loop: CAGGTGIPPLHF. In nucleotides, the CDR3 is TGTGCCGGTGGGACAGGGATCCCACCCCTCCACTTT.

The chain couples TRBV28 to TRBJ1-2; D remains ambiguous. The CDR3 consists of 14 residues. V lost 3 bases and J lost 4, with 12 bases in between. The germline V gene encodes CDR1 MDHEN and CDR2 SYDVKM. The CDR3 DNA reads as TGTGCCAGCAGTTTGGCGGGTCAGACCTATGGCTACACCTTC. Translation gives CASSLAGQTYGYTF.

This chain uses TRBV2 with TRBJ1-3; no definite D call. The ends were cut back, 6 bases at V and 4 bases at J, with 4 bases in the middle. In germline, CDR1 is SNHLY, CDR2 FYNNEI. This CDR3 is 11 amino acids long. The CDR3 spells CASRQGNTIYF. For the CDR3, the DNA is TGTGCCAGCAGACAGGGAAACACCATATATTTT.

The chain employs TRBV5-1 and TRBJ1-2; maybe TRBD1 (6 bases). Germline V gene data show CDR1 as SGHRS and CDR2 as YFSETQ. CDR3 length equals 14 residues. Trimming shortened V by 5 bases and J by 0 bases, and 11 bases separated the two germline ends. The CDR3 region has the DNA TGCGCCAGCAGTCTGACAGGCTCTAACTATGGCTACACCTTC. Encoded protein: CASSLTGSNYGYTF. The full variable domain, rest sourced from reference TRBV5-1 and TRBJ1-2, is KAGVTQTPRYLIKTRGQQVTLSCSPISGHRSVSWYQQTPGQGLQFLFEYFSETQRNKGNFPGRFSGRQFSNSRSEMNVSTLELGDSALYLCASSLTGSNYGYTFGSGTRLTVV.

The chain couples TRBV5-1 to TRBJ2-7; TRBD2 aligns across 14 bases. Germline V gene sequence: CDR1 SGHRS, CDR2 YFSETQ. This CDR3 region has 15 residues. After removal of 2 bases from V and 6 bases from J, the junction contained 4 bases not matched to a gene. This CDR3 reads CASSFTGTSGSEQYF. CDR3 sequence (DNA): TGCGCCAGCAGCTTCACCGGGACTAGCGGGAGCGAGCAGTACTTC.

The chain combines TRBV13 with TRBJ1-2; no clear D gene. The CDR3 contains 16 residues. Trimming shortened V by 5 bases and J by 0 bases, and 16 bases separated the two germline ends. From germline, CDR1 is PRHDT and CDR2 FYEKMQ (reference sequence). This CDR3 is CASSHGPSRANYGYTF. CDR3 bases: TGTGCCAGCAGCCACGGGCCCTCGCGGGCTAACTATGGCTACACCTTC.

This chain joins TRBV4-3 and TRBJ2-5; TRBD1 matches at 7 bases. Germline assignment: CDR1 LGHNA and CDR2 YSLEER. This CDR3 has 14 amino acids. Trimming took 4 bases from V and 3 from J; bases not matched to a gene: 5. This CDR3 reads CASSLRQGKETQYF. Here the CDR3 DNA reads TGCGCCAGCAGCCTCAGACAGGGTAAAGAGACCCAGTACTTC.

This clone was observed a few times. The chain is built from TRBV6-5 and TRBJ2-1; TRBD2 aligns across 9 bases. This CDR3 has 14 amino acids. Germline V gives CDR1 MNHEY, CDR2 SVGAGI. The V gene end was trimmed by 6 bases and the J gene end by 4 bases; junction bases not matched to a gene: 4. The CDR3 region is CASSKTSGYNEQFF. The CDR3 region has the DNA TGTGCCAGCAGCAAGACTAGCGGTTACAATGAGCAGTTCTTC.

The chain employs TRBV19 and TRBJ1-1; D is unclear. Germline-derived CDR1 and CDR2 are LNHDA and SQIVND (reference sequence). The CDR3 is 12 amino acids. Trimming pared 9 bases from V and 1 base from J, leaving 9 bases between. For the CDR3, the DNA is TGTGCCAGCCGGTCGGGGAACACTGAAGCTTTCTTT. This translates into CASRSGNTEAFF.

In DNA form, the CDR3 reads TGCGCCAGCAGCACGGGACAGACCTACGAGCAGTACTTC. It specifies CASSTGQTYEQYF. The chain uses TRBV5-1 and TRBJ2-7, with 7 nucleotides matching TRBD1. Trimming took 4 bases from V and 2 from J; bases not matched to a gene: 3. Germline V gene lookup returns CDR1 SGHRS and CDR2 YFSETQ. This CDR3 has 13 residues. The whole variable domain, remainder taken from reference TRBV5-1 and TRBJ2-7, is KAGVTQTPRYLIKTRGQQVTLSCSPISGHRSVSWYQQTPGQGLQFLFEYFSETQRNKGNFPGRFSGRQFSNSRSEMNVSTLELGDSALYLCASSTGQTYEQYFGPGTRLTVT.

CDR3 coding DNA: TGTGCCAGCAGCGGCGGGGCGGGAGGGGCAGATACGCAGTATTTT. Amino acid sequence: CASSGGAGGADTQYF. J is TRBJ2-3 and V is TRBV9, with 9 bases that match TRBD2. The ends lost 3 bases at V and 4 bases at J; junction bases unmatched: 6. The CDR3 extends over 15 amino acids. Germline CDR1 and CDR2: SGDLS and YYNGEE.

The chain has TRBV18 and TRBJ1-5; 9 bases match TRBD1. The CDR3 consists of 14 residues. Germline V gene sequence: CDR1 KGHSH, CDR2 LQKENI. V trimming: 6 bases; J trimming: 4 bases; junction bases outside the gene matches: 4. CDR3 residues: CASSSGTGNQPQHF. DNA of the CDR3: TGTGCCAGCTCGTCGGGGACAGGGAATCAGCCCCAGCATTTT.

The chain is built from TRBV27 and TRBJ2-1; D is uncertain. Trimming cost V 5 bases and J 0 bases, with 20 bases left between them. From germline, CDR1 is MNHEY and CDR2 SMNVEV (reference sequence). This CDR3 region has 18 residues. The CDR3 region has the DNA TGTGCCAGCAGTCCGCGGCCCTTAACGTTCAACTCCTACAATGAGCAGTTCTTC. Protein sequence: CASSPRPLTFNSYNEQFF.

This clone was counted between two and nine times. CDR3 coding DNA: TGTGCCAGCAGCGTAGGTACAGGGGAATACGAGCAGTACTTC. Translation gives CASSVGTGEYEQYF. The gene calls are TRBV9 and TRBJ2-7; the match to TRBD1 covers 7 bases. CDR1 and CDR2 (germline): SGDLS, YYNGEE. V lost 0 bases and J lost 4; bases outside the gene matches: 4. The CDR3 has 14 residues.

On this clone: Other nucleotide sequences in the sample specify the same CDR3. The chain links TRBV9 to TRBJ2-7, with 7 bases matching TRBD1. Germline assignment: CDR1 SGDLS and CDR2 YYNGEE. With 0 bases clipped from V and 2 bases from J, the junction kept 2 bases outside the gene matches. The CDR3 sequence is 14 residues long. CDR3 sequence: CASSVGQGAYEQYF. In nucleotides, the CDR3 is TGTGCCAGCAGCGTAGGACAGGGCGCCTACGAGCAGTACTTC.